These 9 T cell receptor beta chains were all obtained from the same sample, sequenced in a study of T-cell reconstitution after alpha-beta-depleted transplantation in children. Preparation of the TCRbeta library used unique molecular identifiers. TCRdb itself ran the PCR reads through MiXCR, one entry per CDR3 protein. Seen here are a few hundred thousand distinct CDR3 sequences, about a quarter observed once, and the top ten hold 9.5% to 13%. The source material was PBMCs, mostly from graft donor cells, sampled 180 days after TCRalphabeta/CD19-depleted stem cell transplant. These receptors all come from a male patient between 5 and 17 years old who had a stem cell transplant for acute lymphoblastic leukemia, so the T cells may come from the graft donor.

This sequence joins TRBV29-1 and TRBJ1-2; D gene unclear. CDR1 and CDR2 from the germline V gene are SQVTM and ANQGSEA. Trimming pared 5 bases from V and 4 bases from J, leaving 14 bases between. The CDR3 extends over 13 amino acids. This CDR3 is CSVPVGRLYGYTF. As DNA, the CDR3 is TGCAGCGTTCCCGTCGGGCGGCTCTATGGCTACACCTTC.

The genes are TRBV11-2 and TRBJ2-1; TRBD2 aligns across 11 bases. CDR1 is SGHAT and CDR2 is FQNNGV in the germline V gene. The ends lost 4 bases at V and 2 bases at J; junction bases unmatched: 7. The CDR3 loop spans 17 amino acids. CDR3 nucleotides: TGTGCCAGCAGCTCCCAGGGACTAGCGGCCGCCTACAATGAGCAGTTCTTC. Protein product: CASSSQGLAAAYNEQFF.

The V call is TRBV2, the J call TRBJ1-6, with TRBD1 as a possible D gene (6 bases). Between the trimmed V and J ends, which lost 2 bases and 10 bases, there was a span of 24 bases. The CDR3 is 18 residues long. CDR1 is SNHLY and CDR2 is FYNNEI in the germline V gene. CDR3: CASSEWGTLRGRRSPLHF. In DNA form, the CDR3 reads TGTGCCAGCAGTGAATGGGGGACCCTCCGGGGGCGCAGGTCACCCCTCCACTTT.

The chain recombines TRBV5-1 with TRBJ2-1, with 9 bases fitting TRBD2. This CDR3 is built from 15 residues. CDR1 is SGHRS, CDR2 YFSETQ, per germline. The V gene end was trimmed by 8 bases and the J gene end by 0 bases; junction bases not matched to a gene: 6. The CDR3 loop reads CASMTSGGSYNEQFF. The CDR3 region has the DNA TGCGCCAGTATGACTAGCGGAGGCTCCTACAATGAGCAGTTCTTC.

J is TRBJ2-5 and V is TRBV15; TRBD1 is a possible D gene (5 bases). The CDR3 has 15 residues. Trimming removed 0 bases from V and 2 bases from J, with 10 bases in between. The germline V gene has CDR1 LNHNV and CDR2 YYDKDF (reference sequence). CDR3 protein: CATSRDIGQQETQYF. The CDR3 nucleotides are TGTGCCACCAGCAGAGATATAGGACAACAAGAGACCCAGTACTTC.

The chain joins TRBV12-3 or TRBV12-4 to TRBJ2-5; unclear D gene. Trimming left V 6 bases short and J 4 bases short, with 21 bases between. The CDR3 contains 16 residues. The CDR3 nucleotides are TGTGCCAGCAGCCCCTCAAGTAGGGCGGTCATAGAGACCCAGTACTTC. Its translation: CASSPSSRAVIETQYF.

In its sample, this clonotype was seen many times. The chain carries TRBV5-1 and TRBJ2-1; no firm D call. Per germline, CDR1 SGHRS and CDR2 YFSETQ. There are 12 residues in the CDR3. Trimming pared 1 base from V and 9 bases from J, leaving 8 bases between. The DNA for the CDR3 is TGCGCCAGCAGCTTGCTAGGTGGTGAGCAGTTCTTC. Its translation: CASSLLGGEQFF. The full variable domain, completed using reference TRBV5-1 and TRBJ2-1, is KAGVTQTPRYLIKTRGQQVTLSCSPISGHRSVSWYQQTPGQGLQFLFEYFSETQRNKGNFPGRFSGRQFSNSRSEMNVSTLELGDSALYLCASSLLGGEQFFGPGTRLTVL.

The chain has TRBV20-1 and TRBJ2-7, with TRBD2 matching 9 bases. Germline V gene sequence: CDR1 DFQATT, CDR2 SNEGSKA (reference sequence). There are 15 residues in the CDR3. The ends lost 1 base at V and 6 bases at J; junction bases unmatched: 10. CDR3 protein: CSARGMGLATREQYF. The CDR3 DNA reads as TGCAGTGCTAGAGGGATGGGACTAGCTACACGCGAGCAGTACTTC.

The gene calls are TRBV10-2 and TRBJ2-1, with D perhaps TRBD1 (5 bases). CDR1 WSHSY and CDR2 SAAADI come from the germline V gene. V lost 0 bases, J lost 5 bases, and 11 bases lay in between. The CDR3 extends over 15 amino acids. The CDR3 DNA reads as TGCGCCAGCAGTGAGTCGAGGCTAGGGGACAATGAGCAGTTCTTC. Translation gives CASSESRLGDNEQFF.